The sequence of this T cell receptor (beta chain) was determined in a study of CD8+ T cells in alopecia areata. Study information: Tofacitinib ran 6 to 18 months, followed by 6 months off drug.

The authors extracted RNA and reverse transcribed it into cDNA as the sequencing template. Generated by immunoSEQ multiplex PCR, the TCRdb table keeps only in-frame clones and is missing some. The sample consists of over 150,000 clones, approximately 56% of them appearing once. Germline-derived CDR1 and CDR2 are SQVTM and ANQGSEA. V gave up 7 bases and J gave up 8 bases, with 14 bases separating them. The length of the CDR3 is 12 residues. The treatment denotes: oral pan-JAK inhibitor, 5-10 mg twice daily. Sorting of PBMCs yielded the CD4+ and CD8+ T cells. In this sample, this clone turned up a few times.

This TCR derives from a human donor with alopecia areata. Sequences were derived from CD4+ T cells sorted from blood, sampled at week 4, from a patient treated with tofacitinib. The V and J genes are TRBV29-1 and TRBJ1-4; D uncertain. CDR3 in DNA: TGCAGCGATACGGGAGTTGGGGAAAAACTGTTTTTT. Protein product: CSDTGVGEKLFF. Looking up the rest from reference TRBV29-1 and TRBJ1-4 gives the full variable domain: SAVISQKPSRDICQRGTSLTIQCQVDSQVTMMFWYRQQPGQSLTLIATANQGSEATYESGFVIDKFPISRPNLTFSTLTVSNMSPEDSSIYLCSDTGVGEKLFFGSGTQLSVL.